This record covers a single TCR beta chain. Its antigen is still unknown. The PCR employed 60 Vbeta primers together with 13 Jbeta primers. TCRdb keeps only in-frame clones here, not all; method: immunoSEQ multiplex PCR. The sample totals roughly 150,000 clones. The CDR3 has 14 amino acids. V shed 4 bases, J shed 3 bases, and the junction held 4 bases outside the gene matches. CDR1 is KGHSH and CDR2 is LQKENI in the germline V gene. The record originates from a study of cytomegalovirus exposure and HLA in healthy donors. Study results and limitations: Associated with cytomegalovirus, according to the listing, were 150 to 200 TCR beta chains. It was reported that the classifier diagnosed cytomegalovirus status with high specificity and sensitivity in both the original and validation cohorts.

The sequence was collected from a woman aged 45 to 65 in good health and CMV-seronegative. The sample consisted of PBMCs. The genes are TRBV18 and TRBJ1-1; 8 nucleotides agree with TRBD1. CDR3 in amino acids: CASSRSDRDTEAFF. The CDR3 DNA is TGTGCCAGCTCACGATCGGACAGGGACACTGAAGCTTTCTTT.